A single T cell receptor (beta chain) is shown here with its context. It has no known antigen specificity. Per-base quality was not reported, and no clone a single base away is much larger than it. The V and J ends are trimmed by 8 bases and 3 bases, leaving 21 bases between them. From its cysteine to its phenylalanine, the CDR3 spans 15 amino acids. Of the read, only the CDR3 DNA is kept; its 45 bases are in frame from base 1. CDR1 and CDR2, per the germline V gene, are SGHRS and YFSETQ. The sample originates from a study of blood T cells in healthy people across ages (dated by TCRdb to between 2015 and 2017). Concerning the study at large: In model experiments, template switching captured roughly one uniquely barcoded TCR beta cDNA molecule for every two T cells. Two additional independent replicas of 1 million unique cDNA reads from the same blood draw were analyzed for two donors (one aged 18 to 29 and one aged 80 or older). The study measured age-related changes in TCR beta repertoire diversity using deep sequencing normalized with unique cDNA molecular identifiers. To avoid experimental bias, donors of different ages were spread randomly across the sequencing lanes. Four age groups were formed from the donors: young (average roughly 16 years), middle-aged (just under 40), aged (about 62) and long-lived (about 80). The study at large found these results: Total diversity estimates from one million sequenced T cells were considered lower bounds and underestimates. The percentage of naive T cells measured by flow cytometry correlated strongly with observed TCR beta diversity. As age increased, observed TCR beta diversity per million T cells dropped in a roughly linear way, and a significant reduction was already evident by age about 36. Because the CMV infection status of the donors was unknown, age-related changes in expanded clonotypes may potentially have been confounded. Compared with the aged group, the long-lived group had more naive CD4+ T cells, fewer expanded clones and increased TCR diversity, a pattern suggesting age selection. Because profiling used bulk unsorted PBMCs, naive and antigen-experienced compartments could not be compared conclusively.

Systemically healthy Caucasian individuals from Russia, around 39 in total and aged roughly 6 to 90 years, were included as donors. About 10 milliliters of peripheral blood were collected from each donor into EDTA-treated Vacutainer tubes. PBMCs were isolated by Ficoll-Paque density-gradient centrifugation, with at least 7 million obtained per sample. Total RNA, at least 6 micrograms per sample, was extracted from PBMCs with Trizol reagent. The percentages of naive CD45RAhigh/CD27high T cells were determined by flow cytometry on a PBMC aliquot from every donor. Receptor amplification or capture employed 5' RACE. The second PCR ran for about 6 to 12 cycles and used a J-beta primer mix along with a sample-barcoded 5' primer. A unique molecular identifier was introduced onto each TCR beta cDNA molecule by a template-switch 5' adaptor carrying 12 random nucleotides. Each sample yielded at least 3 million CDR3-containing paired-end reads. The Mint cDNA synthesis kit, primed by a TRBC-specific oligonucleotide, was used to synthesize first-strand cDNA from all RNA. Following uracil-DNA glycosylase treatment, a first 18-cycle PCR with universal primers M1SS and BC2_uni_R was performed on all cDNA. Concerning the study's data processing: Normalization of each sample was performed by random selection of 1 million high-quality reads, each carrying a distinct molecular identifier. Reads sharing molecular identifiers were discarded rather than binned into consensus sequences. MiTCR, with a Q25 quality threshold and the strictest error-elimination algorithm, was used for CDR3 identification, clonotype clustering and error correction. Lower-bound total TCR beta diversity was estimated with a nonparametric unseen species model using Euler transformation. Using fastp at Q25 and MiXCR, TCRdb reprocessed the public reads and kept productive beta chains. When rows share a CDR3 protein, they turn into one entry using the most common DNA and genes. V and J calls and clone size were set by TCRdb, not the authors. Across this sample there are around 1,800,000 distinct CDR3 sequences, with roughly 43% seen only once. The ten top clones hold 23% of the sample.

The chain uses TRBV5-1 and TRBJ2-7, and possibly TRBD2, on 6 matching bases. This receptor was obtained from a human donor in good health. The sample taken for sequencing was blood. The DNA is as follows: TGCGCCAGTTCCGGCGGGGAAGCCCCTTTCTACGAGCAGTACTTC. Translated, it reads CASSGGEAPFYEQYF.